The rows below give T cell receptor beta chains drawn from one sample of a study of beta chain features in type 1 diabetes. Here immunoSEQ multiplex PCR was the method, and the copy in TCRdb shows in-frame clones only, minus some. The sample carries about 410,000 clones, about 14% recorded once. The sample comprised naive CD4+ T cells from blood. These receptors came from a man aged 30 to 39 in good health. Both conserved end residues are part of each CDR3. A D gene is named only where the DNA matches it firmly. Expanded clones are given a class, and other clones once, few, many or no size at all.

J: TRBJ2-6; V: TRBV4-3; size: NA; D: NA; CDR3: CASSQAWFTGANVLTF; DNA: TGCGCCAGCAGCCAAGCTTGGTTCACCGGGGCCAACGTCCTGACTTTC
J: TRBJ1-6; V: TRBV2; size: NA; D: TRBD1; CDR3: CASSSGTGSLALHF; DNA: TGTGCCAGCAGTTCCGGGACAGGGAGTTTGGCCCTCCACTTT
J: TRBJ2-1; V: TRBV7-2; size: NA; D: TRBD2; CDR3: CASSLGLATYNEQFF; DNA: TGTGCCAGCAGTTTAGGACTAGCCACCTACAATGAGCAGTTCTTC
J: TRBJ1-5; V: TRBV18; size: NA; D: NA; CDR3: CASSPQGDNQPQHF; DNA: TGTGCCAGCTCACCACAGGGTGACAATCAGCCCCAGCATTTT
J: TRBJ2-5; V: TRBV18; size: few; D: NA; CDR3: CASSPGAGETQYF; DNA: TGTGCCAGCTCACCGGGGGCCGGCGAGACCCAGTACTTC
J: TRBJ2-1; V: TRBV11-2; size: few; D: NA; CDR3: CASSLIRSSYNEQFF; DNA: TGTGCCAGCAGCTTGATACGGAGCTCCTACAATGAGCAGTTCTTC
J: TRBJ1-6; V: TRBV10-2; size: NA; D: NA; CDR3: CASSVGRGSYNSPLHF; DNA: TGCGCCAGCAGTGTTGGCAGGGGAAGCTATAATTCACCCCTCCACTTT
J: TRBJ2-1; V: TRBV5-4; size: once; D: NA; CDR3: CASSLLGEQFF; DNA: TGTGCCAGCAGCTTGTTGGGTGAGCAGTTCTTC
J: TRBJ1-1; V: TRBV19; size: few; D: NA; CDR3: CASSIGANTEAFF; DNA: TGTGCCAGTAGTATAGGAGCGAACACTGAAGCTTTCTTT
J: TRBJ2-3; V: TRBV20-1; size: NA; D: NA; CDR3: CSAQGNTQYF; DNA: TGCAGTGCTCAAGGGAATACGCAGTATTTT
J: TRBJ2-1; V: TRBV7-2; size: NA; D: NA; CDR3: CASSLYEQFF; DNA: TGTGCCAGCAGCTTATATGAGCAGTTCTTC
J: TRBJ2-1; V: TRBV13; size: NA; D: NA; CDR3: CASSLLGYNEQFF; DNA: TGTGCCAGCAGCTTACTAGGATACAATGAGCAGTTCTTC
J: TRBJ2-3; V: TRBV7-2; size: NA; D: NA; CDR3: CASSLALSRTDTQYF; DNA: TGTGCCAGCAGCTTAGCCCTGTCCCGCACAGATACGCAGTATTTT
J: TRBJ2-3; V: TRBV5-6; size: few; D: TRBD2; CDR3: CASSLLVSGADTQYF; DNA: TGTGCCAGCAGCTTGCTAGTTAGCGGGGCAGATACGCAGTATTTT
J: TRBJ1-4; V: TRBV4-2; size: NA; D: TRBD1; CDR3: CASSQGQGREKLFF; DNA: TGTGCCAGCAGCCAAGGACAGGGCAGGGAAAAACTGTTTTTT
J: TRBJ1-2; V: TRBV7-2; size: few; D: TRBD1; CDR3: CASSTGQTPEVYGYTF; DNA: TGTGCCAGCAGCACGGGACAGACGCCTGAGGTCTATGGCTACACCTTC
J: TRBJ2-7; V: TRBV4-1; size: NA; D: TRBD1; CDR3: CASSQVFRTGGTEQYF; DNA: TGCGCCAGCAGCCAAGTGTTTAGGACAGGGGGGACTGAGCAGTACTTC
J: TRBJ1-5; V: TRBV30; size: many; D: NA; CDR3: CAWMGTGNQPQHF; DNA: TGTGCCTGGATGGGGACCGGGAATCAGCCCCAGCATTTT
J: TRBJ2-1; V: TRBV30; size: few; D: TRBD2; CDR3: CAWMRGRLTFF; DNA: TGTGCCTGGATGCGCGGGAGATTGACGTTCTTC
J: TRBJ2-1; V: TRBV11-3; size: NA; D: NA; CDR3: CASSPPSSYNEQFF; DNA: TGTGCCAGCAGCCCTCCTAGCTCCTACAATGAGCAGTTCTTC
J: TRBJ2-4; V: TRBV28; size: few; D: TRBD2; CDR3: CASTAISLTSGPGPKNIQYF; DNA: TGTGCCAGCACCGCCATTAGCCTGACTAGCGGGCCAGGACCCAAAAACATTCAGTACTTC
J: TRBJ2-3; V: TRBV10-3; size: NA; D: NA; CDR3: CAISESDSRGTDTQYF; DNA: TGTGCCATCAGTGAGTCTGACTCGAGGGGCACAGATACGCAGTATTTT
J: TRBJ2-7; V: TRBV5-1; size: few; D: NA; CDR3: CASSPGDSSYEQYF; DNA: TGCGCCAGCAGCCCGGGGGACAGCTCCTACGAGCAGTACTTC
J: TRBJ1-5; V: TRBV7-9; size: NA; D: TRBD1; CDR3: CASSFGRQGNQPQHF; DNA: TGTGCCAGCAGCTTTGGTCGACAGGGGAATCAGCCCCAGCATTTT
J: TRBJ2-3; V: TRBV7-6; size: few; D: TRBD2; CDR3: CASSRRTSGADTDTQYF; DNA: TGTGCCAGCAGCCGTCGAACTAGCGGGGCTGACACTGATACGCAGTATTTT
J: TRBJ2-7; V: TRBV11-2; size: NA; D: NA; CDR3: CASSLTDGSSYEQYF; DNA: TGTGCCAGCAGCTTAACTGACGGGAGCTCCTACGAGCAGTACTTC
J: TRBJ2-3; V: TRBV7-2; size: few; D: NA; CDR3: CASSLEGSQRNTQYF; DNA: TGTGCCAGCAGCTTAGAGGGTTCGCAGAGAAATACGCAGTATTTT
J: TRBJ1-5; V: TRBV10-2; size: NA; D: NA; CDR3: CASSESDSSNQPQHF; DNA: TGCGCCAGCAGTGAGTCGGACAGTAGCAATCAGCCCCAGCATTTT
J: TRBJ2-1; V: TRBV30; size: few; D: TRBD2; CDR3: CAWTSGDYNEQFF; DNA: TGTGCCTGGACTAGCGGCGACTACAATGAGCAGTTCTTC
J: TRBJ2-1; V: TRBV7-9; size: few; D: TRBD2; CDR3: CASSLRTSGSDEQFF; DNA: TGTGCCAGCAGCTTACGGACTAGCGGGAGCGATGAGCAGTTCTTC
J: TRBJ1-1; V: TRBV30; size: few; D: NA; CDR3: CAWIWTVEAFF; DNA: TGTGCCTGGATCTGGACGGTGGAAGCTTTCTTT
J: TRBJ1-2; V: TRBV6-1; size: few; D: NA; CDR3: CASSEVSRLAGYTF; DNA: TGTGCCAGCAGTGAAGTCAGTAGATTGGCCGGCTACACCTTC
J: TRBJ1-2; V: TRBV7-2; size: few; D: NA; CDR3: CASSLGGGYTF; DNA: TGTGCCAGCAGCTTAGGAGGAGGCTACACCTTC
J: TRBJ2-1; V: TRBV7-9; size: few; D: TRBD1; CDR3: CASSFTGTARWNEQFF; DNA: TGTGCCAGCAGTTTTACCGGGACAGCGAGGTGGAATGAGCAGTTCTTC
J: TRBJ2-7; V: TRBV29-1; size: few; D: NA; CDR3: CSAAGTGDYEQYF; DNA: TGCAGCGCGGCCGGGACGGGCGATTACGAGCAGTACTTC
J: TRBJ2-7; V: TRBV7-9; size: NA; D: NA; CDR3: CASSLERVGDEQYF; DNA: TGTGCCAGCAGCTTAGAACGTGTGGGGGACGAGCAGTACTTC
J: TRBJ2-5; V: TRBV20-1; size: few; D: NA; CDR3: CSARYSETQYF; DNA: TGCAGTGCTAGATATTCGGAGACCCAGTACTTC
J: TRBJ2-5; V: TRBV14; size: NA; D: TRBD1; CDR3: CASSQTTGGETQYF; DNA: TGTGCCAGCAGCCAGACGACAGGGGGCGAGACCCAGTACTTC
J: TRBJ2-3; V: TRBV30; size: NA; D: NA; CDR3: CALLGLSDTQYF; DNA: TGTGCCTTACTGGGGCTTTCCGATACGCAGTATTTT
J: TRBJ2-3; V: TRBV6-5; size: few; D: TRBD2; CDR3: CASSTGLAGDTQYF; DNA: TGTGCCAGCAGTACCGGACTAGCGGGGGATACGCAGTATTTT
J: TRBJ2-7; V: TRBV7-2; size: NA; D: NA; CDR3: CASSGGASEAYEQYF; DNA: TGTGCCAGCAGCGGGGGGGCTAGCGAGGCTTACGAGCAGTACTTC
J: TRBJ2-1; V: TRBV29-1; size: NA; D: TRBD2; CDR3: CSVEQGGYNEQFF; DNA: TGCAGCGTTGAGCAGGGAGGGTACAATGAGCAGTTCTTC
J: TRBJ2-1; V: TRBV29-1; size: NA; D: NA; CDR3: CSVAAGTLENEQFF; DNA: TGCAGCGTTGCCGCCGGGACATTGGAGAATGAGCAGTTCTTC
J: TRBJ1-4; V: TRBV9; size: NA; D: TRBD1; CDR3: CASSVTGGNEKLFF; DNA: TGTGCCAGCAGCGTGACAGGGGGTAATGAAAAACTGTTTTTT
J: TRBJ2-3; V: TRBV5-1; size: NA; D: TRBD2; CDR3: CASSLRSSGVLDTQYF; DNA: TGCGCCAGCAGCTTGCGGTCTAGCGGGGTCTTAGATACGCAGTATTTT
J: TRBJ2-3; V: TRBV7-9; size: few; D: NA; CDR3: CASSVGTSDTQYF; DNA: TGTGCCAGCAGCGTGGGGACCTCAGATACGCAGTATTTT
J: TRBJ1-1; V: TRBV29-1; size: few; D: NA; CDR3: CSVEESQGNTEAFF; DNA: TGCAGCGTTGAAGAGTCACAGGGGAACACTGAAGCTTTCTTT
J: TRBJ2-5; V: TRBV2; size: few; D: TRBD2; CDR3: CASSEQLAGETQYF; DNA: TGTGCCAGCAGTGAACAACTAGCGGGAGAGACCCAGTACTTC
J: TRBJ2-3; V: TRBV6-5; size: NA; D: TRBD2; CDR3: CASSSPSGASTDTQYF; DNA: TGTGCCAGCAGTTCCCCCAGCGGGGCCAGCACAGATACGCAGTATTTT